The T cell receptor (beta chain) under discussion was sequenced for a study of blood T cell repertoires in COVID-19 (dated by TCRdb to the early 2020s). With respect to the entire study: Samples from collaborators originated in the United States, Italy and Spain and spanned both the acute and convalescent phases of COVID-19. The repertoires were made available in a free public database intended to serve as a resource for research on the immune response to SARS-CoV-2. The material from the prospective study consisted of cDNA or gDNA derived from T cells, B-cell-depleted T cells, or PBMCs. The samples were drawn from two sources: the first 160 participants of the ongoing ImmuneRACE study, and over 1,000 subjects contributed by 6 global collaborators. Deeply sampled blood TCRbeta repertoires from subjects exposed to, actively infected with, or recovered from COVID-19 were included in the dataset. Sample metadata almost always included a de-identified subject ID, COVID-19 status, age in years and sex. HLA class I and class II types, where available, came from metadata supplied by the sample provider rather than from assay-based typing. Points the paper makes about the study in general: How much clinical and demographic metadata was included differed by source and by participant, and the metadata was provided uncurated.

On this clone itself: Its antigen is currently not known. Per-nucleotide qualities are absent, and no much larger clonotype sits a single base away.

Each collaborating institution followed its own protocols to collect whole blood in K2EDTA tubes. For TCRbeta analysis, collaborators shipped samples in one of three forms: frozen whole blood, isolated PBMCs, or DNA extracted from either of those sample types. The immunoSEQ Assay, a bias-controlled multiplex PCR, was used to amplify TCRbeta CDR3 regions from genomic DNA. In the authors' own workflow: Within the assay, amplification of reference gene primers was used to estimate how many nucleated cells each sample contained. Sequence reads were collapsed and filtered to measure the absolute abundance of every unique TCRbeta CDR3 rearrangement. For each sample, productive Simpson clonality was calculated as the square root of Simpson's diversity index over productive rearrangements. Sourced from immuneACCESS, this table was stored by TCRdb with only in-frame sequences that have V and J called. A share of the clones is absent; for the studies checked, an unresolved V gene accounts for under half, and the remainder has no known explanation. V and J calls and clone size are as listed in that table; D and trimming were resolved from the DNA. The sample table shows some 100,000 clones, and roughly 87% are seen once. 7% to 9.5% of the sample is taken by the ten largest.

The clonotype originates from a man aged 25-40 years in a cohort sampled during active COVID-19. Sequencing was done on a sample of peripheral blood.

The DNA reads TGTGCCAGCAGTTACTCTGGACAGGGGGACGGAGAGACCCAGTACTTC. This translates into CASSYSGQGDGETQYF. The chain was built from TRBV6-2 or TRBV6-3 and TRBJ2-5, with 10 central nucleotides matching TRBD1. Germline trimming amounts to 0 bases on V and 4 bases on J, with 5 as the count of junction bases outside the gene matches. The germline V gene specifies MNHEY as CDR1 and SVGEGT as CDR2. Taken from cysteine to phenylalanine, the CDR3 has 16 residues. This entry keeps only the CDR3 DNA: 48 bases, framed from base 1.